This T cell receptor (beta chain) was documented in a study of T-cell reconstitution after alpha-beta-depleted transplantation in children. Trimming shortened V by 3 bases and J by 5 bases, and 11 bases separated the two germline ends. Germline lookup yields CDR1 LNHNV and CDR2 YYDKDF (reference sequence). The CDR3 runs to 13 residues. This clonotype was recorded many times. Its antigen is as yet unknown. A TCRbeta library incorporating unique molecular identifiers was prepared. TCRdb ran MiXCR on the PCR reads and lists one entry per CDR3 protein. The sample consists of 450,000 to 600,000 distinct CDR3 sequences, over 9.5% of them appearing once. Study-level points and caveats: T-cell counts and diversity were attributed mostly to newly produced T cells one year after transplant. It was surviving recipient T cells and thymic progenitors that gave some patients high TCRbeta diversity at day 60. Reported findings indicate that, about two months after transplant, alpha-beta T cells came from several hundred expanded clones, which were derived from non-depleted graft cells.

The source was PBMCs, collected before TCRalphabeta/CD19-depleted stem cell transplant. The clonotype was recovered from a child aged 2 to 10 with inherited bone marrow failure, due to receive a stem cell transplant. This rearrangement joins TRBV15 to TRBJ2-7, with D possibly being TRBD1 (5 bases). CDR3 sequence reads: CATSRGRANEQYF. Written as DNA, the CDR3 is TGTGCCACCAGCAGGGGCAGGGCAAACGAGCAGTACTTC.